Each of the 8 T cell receptor beta chains below was sequenced from the same sample in a study of T cells in Graves' hyperthyroidism and ophthalmopathy. What was amplified from RNA transcripts were TCR beta CDR3 regions. The HTBI primer set was used in a first-round RT-PCR of the TCR CDR3. TCRdb passed the multiplex PCR reads through MiXCR, listing each CDR3 protein once. The table lists hundreds of thousands of distinct CDR3 sequences, 38% of them singletons, with more than 7% in the top ten. Sequencing input: blood. All receptors come from a man aged 18 to 35 with Graves' hyperthyroidism.

This clonotype occurred many times. The rearrangement links TRBV19 to TRBJ1-1; no definite D call. This CDR3 region has 14 residues. V shed 6 bases and J shed 3 bases, with 14 bases lying between them. CDR1 and CDR2 (germline): LNHDA, SQIVND (reference sequence). CDR3 sequence: CASSPRVRDTEAFF. CDR3 coding DNA: TGTGCCAGTAGCCCCCGGGTGAGGGACACTGAAGCTTTCTTT.

In its sample, this clonotype was seen a few times. V usage is TRBV7-9 and J usage is TRBJ1-2, with D unclear. The CDR3 extends over 13 amino acids. CDR1 is SEHNR and CDR2 is FQNEAQ in the germline V gene (reference sequence). The germline V and J ends were trimmed by 4 bases and 8 bases, with 14 bases remaining between them. The CDR3 spells CASSSPTSSGYTF. In nucleotides, the CDR3 is TGTGCCAGCAGCTCACCAACGTCTTCCGGCTACACCTTC.

Many counts were recorded for this clonotype. This chain connects TRBV25-1 to TRBJ2-5; 8 bases are shared with TRBD2. Germline V gives CDR1 MGHDK, CDR2 SYGVNS. The CDR3 spans 16 residues. With 8 bases clipped from V and 5 bases from J, the junction kept 16 bases outside the gene matches. In nucleotides, the CDR3 is TGTGCCAGCCCACCCCGGGGGGCCCAGCGGGGGGAGACCCAGTACTTC. It is translated as CASPPRGAQRGETQYF.

The V call is TRBV29-1, the J call TRBJ2-7; TRBD1 matches at 10 bases. Per the germline V gene, CDR1 is SQVTM and CDR2 is ANQGSEA. Trimming cost V 6 bases and J 3 bases; bases outside gene matches: 5. The CDR3 runs 13 residues. The CDR3 loop is CSVTGTGDYEQYF. The CDR3 nucleotides read TGCAGCGTGACCGGGACAGGGGACTACGAGCAGTACTTC.

Comment on this clonotype: The conserved phenylalanine or tryptophan normally closing the CDR3 is absent here, so this likely arose from a read error. Because the CDR3's place on the DNA is in doubt, the DNA is left out and the CDR3 is given as listed by TCRdb. The rearrangement links TRBV9 to TRBJ1-6. Per the germline V gene, CDR1 is SGDLS and CDR2 is YYNGEE. The CDR3 has 8 amino acids, counting both end residues. The CDR3 region is CASRAGSG.

The V and J genes are TRBV20-1 and TRBJ2-5; TRBD2 might be the D (5 bases). In germline, CDR1 is DFQATT, CDR2 SNEGSKA (reference sequence). V lost 3 bases and J 7 bases, leaving 18 bases between the germline ends. CDR3 length: 14 residues. CDR3 nucleotides: TGCAGTGCTAGGCCGGGCGGAGGTCGGGCGACCCAGTACTTC. Its translation is CSARPGGGRATQYF.

The gene calls are TRBV25-1 and TRBJ1-5; the match to TRBD1 covers 8 bases. The CDR3 has 12 residues. Germline CDR1 MGHDK, CDR2 SYGVNS. CDR3 DNA: TGTGCTAGAGAGGACAGGGATCAGCCCCAGCATTTT. It translates to CAREDRDQPQHF.

In its sample, this clonotype was seen a few times. V is TRBV19 and J is TRBJ1-2; D is unclear. The CDR3 has 13 amino acids. The germline V and J ends were trimmed by 8 bases and 5 bases, with 15 bases remaining between them. Germline assignment: CDR1 LNHDA and CDR2 SQIVND (reference sequence). In DNA form, the CDR3 reads TGTGCCAGTGCAGCCCGAAAGGAGTATGGCTACACCTTC. Its protein product is CASAARKEYGYTF.